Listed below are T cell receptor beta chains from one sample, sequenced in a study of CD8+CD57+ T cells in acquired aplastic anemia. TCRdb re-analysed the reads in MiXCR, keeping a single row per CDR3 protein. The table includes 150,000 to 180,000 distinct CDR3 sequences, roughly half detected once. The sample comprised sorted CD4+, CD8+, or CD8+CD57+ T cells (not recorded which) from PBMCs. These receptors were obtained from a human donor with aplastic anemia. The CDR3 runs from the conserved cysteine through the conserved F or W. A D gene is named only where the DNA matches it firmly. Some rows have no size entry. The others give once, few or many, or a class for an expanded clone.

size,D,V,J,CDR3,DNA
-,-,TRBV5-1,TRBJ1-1,CASSQDRGYTEAFF,TGCGCCAGCAGCCAAGATCGGGGTTACACTGAAGCTTTCTTT
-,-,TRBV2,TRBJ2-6,CASRVRGGGANVLTF,TGTGCCAGCAGAGTCAGGGGCGGTGGGGCCAACGTCCTGACTTTC
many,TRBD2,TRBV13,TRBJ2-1,CANSVTSGAYNEQFF,TGTGCCAACAGCGTAACTAGCGGGGCGTACAATGAGCAGTTCTTC
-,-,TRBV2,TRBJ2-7,CASTPWVVRGQYF,TGTGCCAGCACCCCCTGGGTGGTCCGCGGGCAGTACTTC
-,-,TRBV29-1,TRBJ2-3,CSVRGDAYTGTQYF,TGCAGCGTTCGAGGGGATGCGTACACAGGTACGCAGTATTTT
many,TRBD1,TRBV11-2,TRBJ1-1,CASSAGNRGTEAFF,TGTGCCAGCAGCGCAGGCAACAGGGGCACTGAAGCTTTCTTT
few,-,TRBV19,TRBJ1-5,CASGGRDGQPQHF,TGTGCCAGTGGGGGCAGGGACGGTCAGCCCCAGCATTTT
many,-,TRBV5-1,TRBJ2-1,CASSPDSFNEQFF,TGCGCCAGCAGCCCGGACAGTTTTAATGAGCAGTTCTTC
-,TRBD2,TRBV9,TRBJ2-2,CASSVADRLATGELFF,TGTGCCAGCAGCGTAGCGGATAGACTAGCTACCGGGGAGCTGTTTTTT
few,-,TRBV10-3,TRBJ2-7,CAISEPGRLYEQYF,TGTGCCATCAGTGAGCCGGGACGGCTTTACGAGCAGTACTTC
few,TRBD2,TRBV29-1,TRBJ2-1,CSFRTSGGSGQFF,TGCAGCTTCCGGACTAGCGGGGGGTCCGGGCAGTTCTTC
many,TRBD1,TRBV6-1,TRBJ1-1,CASSDQGDTEAFF,TGTGCCAGCAGTGATCAGGGGGACACTGAAGCTTTCTTT
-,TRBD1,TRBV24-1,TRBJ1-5,CATYRGQPQHF,TGTGCCACCTACAGGGGACAGCCCCAGCATTTT
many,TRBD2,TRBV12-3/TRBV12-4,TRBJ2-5,CASRGAGGRETQYF,TGTGCCAGCAGGGGAGCGGGGGGACGGGAGACCCAGTACTTC
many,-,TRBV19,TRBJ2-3,CASSRRTGRGDTQYF,TGTGCCAGTAGTAGGAGGACAGGGAGGGGAGATACGCAGTATTTT
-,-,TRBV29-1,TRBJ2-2,CSVVGQRGGELFF,TGCAGCGTTGTTGGACAAAGAGGCGGGGAGCTGTTTTTT
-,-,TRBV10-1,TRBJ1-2,CASSWAEFGYTF,TGCGCCAGCAGCTGGGCGGAATTTGGCTACACCTTC
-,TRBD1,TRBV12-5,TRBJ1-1,CASGLGTGTEAFF,TGTGCTAGTGGTCTCGGGACAGGGACTGAAGCTTTCTTT
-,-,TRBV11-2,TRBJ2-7,CASSPLHEQYF,TGTGCCAGCAGCCCTCTACACGAGCAGTACTTC
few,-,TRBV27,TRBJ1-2,CASTPRGFEDNYGYTF,TGTGCCAGCACTCCGCGGGGATTTGAGGATAACTATGGCTACACCTTC
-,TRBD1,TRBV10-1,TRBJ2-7,CASTPGQGPNEQYF,TGCGCCAGCACCCCGGGACAGGGCCCCAACGAGCAGTACTTC
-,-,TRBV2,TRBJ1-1,CASGQGREAFF,TGTGCCAGCGGCCAGGGCAGAGAAGCTTTCTTT
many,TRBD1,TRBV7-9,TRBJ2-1,CASSLALWGQGIRDEQFF,TGTGCCAGCAGCTTAGCTCTCTGGGGACAGGGAATTCGGGATGAGCAGTTCTTC
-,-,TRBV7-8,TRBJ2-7,CASKGSRVGYEQYF,TGTGCCAGCAAGGGGAGTAGGGTGGGCTACGAGCAGTACTTC
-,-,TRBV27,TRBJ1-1,CASSMTANTEAFF,TGTGCCAGCAGTATGACAGCAAACACTGAAGCTTTCTTT
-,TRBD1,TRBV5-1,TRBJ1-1,CASSSGTGTNTEAFF,TGCGCCAGCAGCTCGGGGACAGGCACGAACACTGAAGCTTTCTTT
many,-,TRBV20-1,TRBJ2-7,CSAAGRESYEQYF,TGCAGTGCAGCTGGACGGGAGTCCTACGAGCAGTACTTC
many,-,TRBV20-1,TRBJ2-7,CSAPTFLEVGEQYF,TGCAGCGCCCCCACCTTCCTGGAGGTGGGGGAGCAGTACTTC
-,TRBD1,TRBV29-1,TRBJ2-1,CSVAGTGGSAEQFF,TGCAGCGTCGCCGGGACAGGGGGCTCGGCTGAGCAGTTCTTC
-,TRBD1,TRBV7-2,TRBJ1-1,CASSSGTDTEAFF,TGTGCCAGCAGCTCCGGGACAGACACTGAAGCTTTCTTT
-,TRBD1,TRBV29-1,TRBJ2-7,CSVEPPGTGSGEQYF,TGCAGCGTTGAGCCACCCGGGACAGGGAGCGGCGAGCAGTACTTC
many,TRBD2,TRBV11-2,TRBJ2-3,CASSSRGSGGAGTDTQYF,TGTGCCAGCAGCTCTCGGGGTAGCGGGGGGGCAGGGACAGATACGCAGTATTTT
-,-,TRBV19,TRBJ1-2,CASSRDTNYGYTF,TGTGCCAGTAGTAGGGACACCAACTATGGCTACACCTTC
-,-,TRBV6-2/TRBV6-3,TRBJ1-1,CASSSQTGTEAFF,TGTGCCAGCAGTTCGCAGACAGGCACTGAAGCTTTCTTT
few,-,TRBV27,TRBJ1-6,CASSSKNSYNSPLHF,TGTGCCAGCAGTTCTAAGAACAGTTATAATTCACCCCTCCACTTT
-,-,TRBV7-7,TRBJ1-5,CASSLSGGGQPQHF,TGTGCCAGCAGCCTGTCCGGGGGGGGTCAGCCCCAGCATTTT
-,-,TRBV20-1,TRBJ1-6,CSAAVGSSPLHF,TGCAGTGCGGCAGTTGGATCTTCACCCCTCCACTTT
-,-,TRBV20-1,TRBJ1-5,CSASKTAWGNQPQHF,TGCAGTGCCAGTAAGACTGCTTGGGGCAATCAGCCCCAGCATTTT
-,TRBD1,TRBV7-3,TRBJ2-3,CASSPAIGQGTDTQYF,TGTGCCAGCAGCCCAGCCATTGGACAGGGCACAGATACGCAGTATTTT
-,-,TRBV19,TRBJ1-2,CASSGGTRNYGYTF,TGTGCCAGTAGTGGGGGAACCCGAAACTATGGCTACACCTTC
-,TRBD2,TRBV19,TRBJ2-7,CASSISGGGSYEQYF,TGTGCCAGTAGTATTAGCGGGGGCGGGAGCTACGAGCAGTACTTC
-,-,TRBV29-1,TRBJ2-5,CSVPPLDRQETQYF,TGCAGCGTTCCCCCACTAGACCGGCAAGAGACCCAGTACTTC
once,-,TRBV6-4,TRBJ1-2,CASSDPGVNGYTF,TGTGCCAGCAGTGACCCGGGGGTTAATGGCTACACCTTC
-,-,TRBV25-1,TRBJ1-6,CASSINNSPLHF,TGTGCCAGCAGTATAAATAATTCACCCCTCCACTTT
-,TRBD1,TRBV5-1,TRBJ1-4,CASTERDSSFNEKLFF,TGCGCCAGCACCGAAAGGGACAGCTCCTTTAATGAAAAACTGTTTTTT
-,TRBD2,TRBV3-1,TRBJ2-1,CASSPLTSGGAAFNEQFF,TGTGCCAGCAGCCCGCTGACTAGCGGGGGGGCCGCGTTCAATGAGCAGTTCTTC
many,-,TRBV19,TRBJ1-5,CATEDVLFGNQPQHF,TGTGCCACCGAGGATGTCCTTTTTGGGAATCAGCCCCAGCATTTT
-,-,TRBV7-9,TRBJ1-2,CASSPETGTGTF,TGTGCCAGCAGCCCAGAGACCGGGACGGGGACCTTC
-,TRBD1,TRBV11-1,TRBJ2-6,CASSPTPGQGGSGANVLTF,TGTGCCAGCAGCCCTACCCCGGGACAGGGAGGATCTGGGGCCAACGTCCTGACTTTC
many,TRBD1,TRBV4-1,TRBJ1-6,CASSLLDRGDSPLHF,TGCGCCAGCAGCCTCCTGGACAGGGGGGATTCACCCCTCCACTTT
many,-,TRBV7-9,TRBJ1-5,CASSPEGSGDQPQHF,TGTGCCAGCAGCCCAGAAGGGTCAGGGGATCAGCCCCAGCATTTT
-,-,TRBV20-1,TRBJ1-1,CSASMGVASTEAFF,TGCAGTGCTAGTATGGGGGTCGCTAGCACTGAAGCTTTCTTT
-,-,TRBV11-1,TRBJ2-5,CASIPGGERRHQETQYF,TGTGCCAGCATCCCCGGGGGCGAGAGACGGCACCAAGAGACCCAGTACTTC
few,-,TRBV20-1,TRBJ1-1,CSAVKTEMNTEAFF,TGCAGTGCCGTAAAGACGGAAATGAACACTGAAGCTTTCTTT
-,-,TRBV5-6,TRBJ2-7,CASSLGESYEQYF,TGTGCCAGCAGCCTAGGGGAATCCTACGAGCAGTACTTC